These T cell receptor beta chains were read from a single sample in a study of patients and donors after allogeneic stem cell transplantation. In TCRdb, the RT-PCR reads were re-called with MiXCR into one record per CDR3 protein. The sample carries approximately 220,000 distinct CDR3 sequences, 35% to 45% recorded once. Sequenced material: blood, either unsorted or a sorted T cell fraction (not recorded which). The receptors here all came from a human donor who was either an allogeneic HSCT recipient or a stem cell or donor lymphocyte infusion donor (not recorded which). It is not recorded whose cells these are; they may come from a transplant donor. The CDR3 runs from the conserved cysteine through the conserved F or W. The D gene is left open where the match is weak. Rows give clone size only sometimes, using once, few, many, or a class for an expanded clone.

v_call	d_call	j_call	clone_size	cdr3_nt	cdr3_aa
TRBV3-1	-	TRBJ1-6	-	TGTGCCAGCAGCCAAGACGGCAGGGGCCTTTATAATTCACCCCTCCACTTT	CASSQDGRGLYNSPLHF
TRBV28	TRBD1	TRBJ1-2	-	TGTGCCATATATCAGGGGGCGAGCTATGGCTACACCTTC	CAIYQGASYGYTF
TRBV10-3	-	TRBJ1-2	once	TGTGCCATCAGTGCAGGACAGTCCTATGGCTACACCTTC	CAISAGQSYGYTF
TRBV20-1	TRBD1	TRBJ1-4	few	TGCAGTGCTAGAGGACAGGGTGTGTCTAATGAAAAACTGTTTTTT	CSARGQGVSNEKLFF
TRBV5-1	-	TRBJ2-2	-	TGCGCCAGCAGCTTGAGATCAGGCTTGAACACCGGGGAGCTGTTTTTT	CASSLRSGLNTGELFF
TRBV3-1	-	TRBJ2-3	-	TGTGCCAGCAGCCCCTTGGTATCGGGCACAGATACGCAGTATTTT	CASSPLVSGTDTQYF
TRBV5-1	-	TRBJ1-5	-	TGCGCCAGCAGCTTGGGCTTGGGTAGCGGTAATCAGCCCCAGCATTTT	CASSLGLGSGNQPQHF
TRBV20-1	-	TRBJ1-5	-	TGCAGTGCTAGTACAGGGTATCAGCCCCAGCATTTT	CSASTGYQPQHF
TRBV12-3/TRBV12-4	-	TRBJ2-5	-	TGTGCCAGCAGTTTAAATGCGGGGCGAGAGACCCAGTACTTC	CASSLNAGRETQYF
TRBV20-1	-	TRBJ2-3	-	TGCAGTGCTAGAGGGGTTACCACAGATACGCAGTATTTT	CSARGVTTDTQYF
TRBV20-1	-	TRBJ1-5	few	TGCAGTGCTAGGACAGACGCAAATAATCAGCCCCAGCATTTT	CSARTDANNQPQHF
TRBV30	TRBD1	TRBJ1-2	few	TGTGCCTGGACGACAGGGAATGGCTACACCTTC	CAWTTGNGYTF
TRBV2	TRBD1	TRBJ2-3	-	TGTGCCAGCAGTGAGGACAGGGTTACAGATACGCAGTATTTT	CASSEDRVTDTQYF
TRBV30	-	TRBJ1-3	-	TGTGCCTGGAGTGTTGGAAACACCATATATTTT	CAWSVGNTIYF
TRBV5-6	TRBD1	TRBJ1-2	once	TGTGCCAGCAGCTTGGCGGGACAGCTGCAGAGAGGCTACACCTTC	CASSLAGQLQRGYTF
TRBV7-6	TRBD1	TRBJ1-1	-	TGTGCCAGCAGCCCAGGGACAGGCGAGTGGGCGGAAGCTTTCTTT	CASSPGTGEWAEAFF
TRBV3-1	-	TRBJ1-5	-	TGTGCCAGCTCCCAGGACATAGATAGCAATCAGCCCCAGCATTTT	CASSQDIDSNQPQHF
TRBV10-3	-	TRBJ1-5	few	TGTGCCATCAGTGATGTGGGGCAGACTCAGCCCCAGCATTTT	CAISDVGQTQPQHF
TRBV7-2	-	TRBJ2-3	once	TGTGCCAGCAGCTTTCTATTGGGAACAGACACCGTCGATACGCAGTATTTT	CASSFLLGTDTVDTQYF
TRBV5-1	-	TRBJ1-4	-	TGCGCCAGCAGCTTTCAGGGTGCAACTAATGAAAAACTGTTTTTT	CASSFQGATNEKLFF
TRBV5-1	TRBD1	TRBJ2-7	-	TGCGCCAGCAGCTACGACAGGGCCTACGAGCAGTACTTC	CASSYDRAYEQYF
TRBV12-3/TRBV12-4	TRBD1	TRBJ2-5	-	TGTGCCAGCGCTACACAGGGGGCGGAGACCCAGTACTTC	CASATQGAETQYF
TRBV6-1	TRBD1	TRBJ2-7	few	TGTGCCAGCAGCCGGACAGGGAGTTACGAGCAGTACTTC	CASSRTGSYEQYF
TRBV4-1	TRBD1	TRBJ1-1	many	TGCGCCAGCAGCCAAGATGGGGACAGATTCATGAACACTGAAGCTTTCTTT	CASSQDGDRFMNTEAFF
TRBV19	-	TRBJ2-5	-	TGTGCCAGTAGACTCCGGTCCAGCGGCTCACAAGAGACCCAGTACTTC	CASRLRSSGSQETQYF
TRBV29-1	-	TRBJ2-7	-	TGCAGCGTTGAAGGGACAGTCTCCTACGAGCAGTACTTC	CSVEGTVSYEQYF
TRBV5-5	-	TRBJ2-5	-	TGTGCCAGCAGCTCGCCGAGCCTCCAAGAGACCCAGTACTTC	CASSSPSLQETQYF
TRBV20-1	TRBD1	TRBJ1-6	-	TGCAGTGCTAGACTCGACAGGGGGCCAATGCATAATTCACCCCTCCACTTT	CSARLDRGPMHNSPLHF
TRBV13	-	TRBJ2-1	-	TGTGCCACGCAGGGGTTGGGCGGTTACAATGAGCAGTTCTTC	CATQGLGGYNEQFF
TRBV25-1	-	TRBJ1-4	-	TGTGCCAGCAGTGAACACCAGCTTGCAACTAATGAAAAACTGTTTTTT	CASSEHQLATNEKLFF
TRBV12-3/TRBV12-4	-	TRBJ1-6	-	TGTGCCAGCAGTTTAGGGCAGGGCAATAATTCACCCCTCCACTTT	CASSLGQGNNSPLHF
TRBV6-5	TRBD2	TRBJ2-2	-	TGTGCCAGCAGTTACACCCTAGCGGGGGGGAGCGCGGAGCTGTTTTTT	CASSYTLAGGSAELFF
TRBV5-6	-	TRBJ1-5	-	TGTGCCAGCAGCTTAAGCGGCGTCGGACAGCCCCAGCATTTT	CASSLSGVGQPQHF
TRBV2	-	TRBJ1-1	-	TGTGCCAGCCTCTCAGGGGCCGGAACTGAAGCTTTCTTT	CASLSGAGTEAFF
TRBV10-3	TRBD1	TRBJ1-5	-	TGTGCCATCAGTGAGAGGGGACAGGGAATAAGTAGCAATCAGCCCCAGCATTTT	CAISERGQGISSNQPQHF
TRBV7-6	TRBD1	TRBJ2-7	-	TGTGCCAGCAGCTTAGTGGGACAGGGAACCTACGAGCAGTACTTC	CASSLVGQGTYEQYF
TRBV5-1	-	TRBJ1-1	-	TGCGCCACGCGGGACGGAGACCCTTACCAGAACACTGAAGCTTTCTTT	CATRDGDPYQNTEAFF
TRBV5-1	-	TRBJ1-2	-	TGCGCCAGCAGCTTGGAGGCAGGGGAGGTCTATGGCTACACCTTC	CASSLEAGEVYGYTF
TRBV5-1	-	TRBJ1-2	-	TGCGCCAGCAGCTTGGGGACAGCGGCTAACTATGGCTACACCTTC	CASSLGTAANYGYTF
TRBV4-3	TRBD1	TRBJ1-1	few	TGCGCCAGCAGCCAACAGGGGGCCGGAGACACTGAAGCTTTCTTT	CASSQQGAGDTEAFF
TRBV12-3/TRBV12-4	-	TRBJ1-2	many	TGTGCCAGCAGTAGACAGCTTCTTCCTCCCGGCTACACCTTC	CASSRQLLPPGYTF
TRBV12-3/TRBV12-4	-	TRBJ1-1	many	TGTGCCAGCAGTTTCCGACGGATGAACACTGAAGCTTTCTTT	CASSFRRMNTEAFF